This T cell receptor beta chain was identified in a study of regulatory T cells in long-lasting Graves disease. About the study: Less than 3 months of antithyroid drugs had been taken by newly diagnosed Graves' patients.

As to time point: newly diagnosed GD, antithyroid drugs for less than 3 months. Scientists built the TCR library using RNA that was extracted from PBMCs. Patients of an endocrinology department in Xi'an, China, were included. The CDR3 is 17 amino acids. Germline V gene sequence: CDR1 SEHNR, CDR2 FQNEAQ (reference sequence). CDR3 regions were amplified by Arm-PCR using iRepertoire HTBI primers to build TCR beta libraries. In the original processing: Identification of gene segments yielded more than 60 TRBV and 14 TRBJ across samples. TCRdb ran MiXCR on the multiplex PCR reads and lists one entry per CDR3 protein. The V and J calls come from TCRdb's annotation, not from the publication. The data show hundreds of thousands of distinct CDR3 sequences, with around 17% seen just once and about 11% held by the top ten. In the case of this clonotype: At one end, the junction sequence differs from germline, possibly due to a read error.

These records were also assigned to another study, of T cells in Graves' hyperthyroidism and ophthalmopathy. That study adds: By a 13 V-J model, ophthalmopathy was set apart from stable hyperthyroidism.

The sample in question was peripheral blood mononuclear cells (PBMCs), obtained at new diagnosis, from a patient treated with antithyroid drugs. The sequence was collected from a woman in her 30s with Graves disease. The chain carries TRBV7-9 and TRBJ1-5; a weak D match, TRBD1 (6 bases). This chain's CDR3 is CASSRGGGGPPNQPQHF. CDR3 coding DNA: TGTGCCAGCAGCCGCGGGGGGGGCGGCCCACCCAATCAGCCCCAACATTTT.